This is a list of T cell receptor beta chains from one sample in a study of early T cells in non-severe SARS-CoV-2 infection. A single record per CDR3 protein comes from TCRdb applying MiXCR to the 5' RACE reads. Of about 69,000 distinct CDR3 sequences listed, 3.5% to 6% are singletons. This specimen consisted of whole blood, obtained at baseline. Every receptor here comes from an adult who was a healthcare worker with PCR-confirmed SARS-CoV-2 infection or an uninfected control (not recorded which). The donor label of this sample is uncertain. The CDR3 runs from the conserved cysteine through the conserved F or W.

V gene	J gene	CDR3 protein
TRBV20-1	TRBJ1-2	CSATTPPHGYTF
TRBV10-3	TRBJ1-1	CAISASGRQNTEAFF
TRBV7-9	TRBJ1-5	CASSLWAGGSNQPQHF
TRBV7-9	TRBJ2-5	CASSFYSETQYF
TRBV2	TRBJ1-6	CASSEASFNSPLHF
TRBV7-2	TRBJ2-3	CASSLAGGQGPDTQYF
TRBV30	TRBJ2-6	CAWSPTGFSGANVLTF
TRBV18	TRBJ1-1	CASSPPRGTEAFF
TRBV6-5	TRBJ1-5	CASSYHPGRGQPQHF
TRBV20-1	TRBJ1-1	CSARDTGEGKTEAFF
TRBV6-2/TRBV6-3	TRBJ2-2	CASSPKFSNTGELFF
TRBV23-1	TRBJ1-2	CASSLRRIGGPETTNYGYTF
TRBV7-9	TRBJ1-3	CASSSTASGNTIYF
TRBV11-2	TRBJ1-4	CASSLDRVAEKLFF
TRBV5-8	TRBJ2-7	CASSSRGPYEQYF
TRBV28	TRBJ2-2	CASSLGTGAAGELFF
TRBV7-6	TRBJ2-7	CASSNGQVSYEQYF
TRBV6-5	TRBJ2-5	CASTRQGLEQETQYF
TRBV6-4	TRBJ1-1	CASRRQENTEAFF
TRBV5-6	TRBJ2-2	CASSLVQYTGELFF
TRBV5-1	TRBJ2-3	CASSRLAGNTQYF
TRBV29-1	TRBJ1-4	CSYGRTGINEKLFF
TRBV5-1	TRBJ1-1	CASSLAGWNTEAFF
TRBV10-1	TRBJ1-5	CASSQSNQPQHF
TRBV20-1	TRBJ1-6	CMMGREYNSPLHF
TRBV11-2	TRBJ1-1	CASSHPVYTEAFF
TRBV7-2	TRBJ2-3	CAGSGGRDTQYF
TRBV12-3/TRBV12-4	TRBJ2-3	CASSLRGGPTDTQYF
TRBV11-2	TRBJ1-4	CASSKPSSGNEKLFF
TRBV10-2	TRBJ1-1	CASSGTLATTEAFF
TRBV12-3/TRBV12-4	TRBJ1-1	CASSPRTGWNTEAFF
TRBV7-2	TRBJ2-7	CASSPRGTYEQYF
TRBV5-4	TRBJ2-7	CASSQKPGQGRYEQYF
TRBV10-3	TRBJ1-1	CAISEPLRQGGTEAFF
TRBV11-2	TRBJ2-7	CASSLATEYEQYF
TRBV10-3	TRBJ2-1	CAISAAQGASYNEQFF
TRBV9	TRBJ1-1	CASSASSAPNAEAFF
TRBV11-3	TRBJ2-7	CASSLDGMTGSYEQYF
TRBV9	TRBJ2-1	CASSAGLDNEQFF
TRBV7-2	TRBJ2-7	CASSLRETVYEQYF
TRBV12-3/TRBV12-4	TRBJ1-1	CASSLQGANTEAFF
TRBV6-6	TRBJ1-6	CASSYEQGRSPLHF
TRBV11-2	TRBJ1-2	CASSGTGKLVDGYTF
TRBV6-5	TRBJ1-5	CASRRGDGNQPQHF
TRBV11-2	TRBJ2-2	CASTGTGELFF
TRBV12-3/TRBV12-4	TRBJ2-1	CASSRGSPWDNEQFF
TRBV11-2	TRBJ1-6	CASTTSGSSYNSPLHF
TRBV15	TRBJ2-2	CATSRDIITGELFF
TRBV3-1	TRBJ2-5	CASSQDTNRGGTQYF
TRBV10-3	TRBJ2-7	CAISQQTYEQYF